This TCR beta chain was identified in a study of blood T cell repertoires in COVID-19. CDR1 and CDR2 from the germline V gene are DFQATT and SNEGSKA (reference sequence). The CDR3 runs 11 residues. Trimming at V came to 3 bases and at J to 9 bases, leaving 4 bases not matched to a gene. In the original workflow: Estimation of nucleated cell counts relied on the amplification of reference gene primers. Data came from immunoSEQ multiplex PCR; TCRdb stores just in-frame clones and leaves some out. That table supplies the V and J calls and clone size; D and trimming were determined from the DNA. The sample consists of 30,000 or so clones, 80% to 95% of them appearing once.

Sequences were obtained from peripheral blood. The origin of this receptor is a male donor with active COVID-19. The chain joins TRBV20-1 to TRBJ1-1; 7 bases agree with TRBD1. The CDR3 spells CSASGTDKAFF. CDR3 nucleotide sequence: TGCAGTGCTAGTGGGACAGACAAAGCTTTCTTT.